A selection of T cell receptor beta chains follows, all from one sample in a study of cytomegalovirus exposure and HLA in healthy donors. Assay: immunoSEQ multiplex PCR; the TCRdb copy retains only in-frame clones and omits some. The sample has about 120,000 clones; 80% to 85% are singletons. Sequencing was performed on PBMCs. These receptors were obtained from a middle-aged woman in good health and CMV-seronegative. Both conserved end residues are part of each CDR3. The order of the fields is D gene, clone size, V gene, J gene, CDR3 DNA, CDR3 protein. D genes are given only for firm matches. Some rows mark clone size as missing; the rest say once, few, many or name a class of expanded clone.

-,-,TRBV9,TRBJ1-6,TGTGCCAGCAGCACCAGACAGGAGAATTCACCCCTCCACTTT,CASSTRQENSPLHF
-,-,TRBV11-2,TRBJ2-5,TGTGCCAGCAGCTTCGATATTGGACTCGAACCAGAGACCCAGTACTTC,CASSFDIGLEPETQYF
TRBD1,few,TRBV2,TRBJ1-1,TGTGCCACCGGCCCTGGGACAGGGATGAACACTGAAGCTTTCTTT,CATGPGTGMNTEAFF
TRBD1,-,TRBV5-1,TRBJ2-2,TGCGCCAGCCGACAGGGGACCGGGGAGCTGTTTTTT,CASRQGTGELFF
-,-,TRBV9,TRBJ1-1,TGTGCCAGCAGCGTAGAGTCGGGAGGGAACACTGAAGCTTTCTTT,CASSVESGGNTEAFF
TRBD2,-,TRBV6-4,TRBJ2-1,TGTGCCAGCAGTGACGAGGGACTAGCGGTCAATGAGCAGTTCTTC,CASSDEGLAVNEQFF
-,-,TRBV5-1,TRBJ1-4,TGCGCCAGCAGCTTTTCAGAGGGTAGTGAAAAACTGTTTTTT,CASSFSEGSEKLFF
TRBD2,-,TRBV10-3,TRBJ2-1,TGTGCCATCACCTCTAGCGGGAGCTACAATGAGCAGTTCTTC,CAITSSGSYNEQFF
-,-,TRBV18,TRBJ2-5,TGTGCCAGCGCGGCGGGCCAACAAGAGACCCAGTACTTC,CASAAGQQETQYF
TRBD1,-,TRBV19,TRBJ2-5,TGTGCCAGTAGTGACCGGGACAGGGGGCGCGTAGAGACCCAGTACTTC,CASSDRDRGRVETQYF
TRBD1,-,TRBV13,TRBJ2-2,TGTGCCAGCAGCTTATGGACAGGGGTGGACACCGGGGAGCTGTTTTTT,CASSLWTGVDTGELFF
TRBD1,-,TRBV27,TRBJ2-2,TGTGCCAGCAGTAAGGGTACCGGGACAGCGAACACCGGGGAGCTGTTTTTT,CASSKGTGTANTGELFF
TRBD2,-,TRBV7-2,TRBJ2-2,TGTGCCAGCAGCCCACTAGCGGGAAACACCGGGGAGCTGTTTTTT,CASSPLAGNTGELFF
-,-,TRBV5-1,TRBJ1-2,TGCGCCAGCAAAGAGGGCCCCGAAGGCTATGGCTACACCTTC,CASKEGPEGYGYTF
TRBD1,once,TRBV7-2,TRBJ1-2,TGTGCCAGCAGCACCAGGACAGGGGGCTCTCGGGGCTACACCTTC,CASSTRTGGSRGYTF
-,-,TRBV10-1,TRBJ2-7,TGCGCCAGCAGTGTAGAGTCCTACGAGCAGTACTTC,CASSVESYEQYF
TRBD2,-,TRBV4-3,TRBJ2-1,TGCGCCAGCAGCCAAAAACCGGGACTAGCAGGCGATGAGCAGTTCTTC,CASSQKPGLAGDEQFF
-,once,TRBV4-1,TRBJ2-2,TGCGCCAGCAGCCAAGTAATATCGGGTACCGGGGAGCTGTTTTTT,CASSQVISGTGELFF
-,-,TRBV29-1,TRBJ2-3,TGCAGCGTCGTTATAACAGATACGCAGTATTTT,CSVVITDTQYF
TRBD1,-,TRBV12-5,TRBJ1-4,TGTGCTAGTGCCCGAGACAGGGGGCATGAAAAACTGTTTTTT,CASARDRGHEKLFF
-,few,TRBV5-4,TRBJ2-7,TGTGCCAGCAGCTTGGTGGCGGCCGACGAGCAGTACTTC,CASSLVAADEQYF
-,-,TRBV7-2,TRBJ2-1,TGTGCCAGCAGCCGACAGGAGAGCTCCTACAATGAGCAGTTCTTC,CASSRQESSYNEQFF
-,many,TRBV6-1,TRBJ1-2,TGTGCCAGCAGTGAATCTTGGACTTTTCGCTTC,CASSESWTFRF
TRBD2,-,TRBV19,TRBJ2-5,TGTGCCAGTAGTCCTCGTGGGGCGGGAGGTGAGACCCAGTACTTC,CASSPRGAGGETQYF
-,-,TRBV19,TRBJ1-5,TGTGCCAGTTGTATAGGGGGGCTGCGTTATGCTAGCAATCAGCCCCAGCATTTT,CASCIGGLRYASNQPQHF
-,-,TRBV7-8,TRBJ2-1,TGTGCCAGCAGCGGGGGCACCCCCGACTCCTACAATGAGCAGTTCTTC,CASSGGTPDSYNEQFF
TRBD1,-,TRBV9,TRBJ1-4,TGTGCCAGCAGCGCCGGACAGGGCTGGAATGAAAAACTGTTTTTT,CASSAGQGWNEKLFF
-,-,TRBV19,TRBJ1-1,TGTGCCAGTAGTCCAATGTACACTGAAGCTTTCTTT,CASSPMYTEAFF
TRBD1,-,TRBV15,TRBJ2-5,TGTGCCACCAGCGGGACCCGGGACAGGGCTCGGGAGACCCAGTACTTC,CATSGTRDRARETQYF
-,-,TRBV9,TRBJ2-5,TGTGCCAGCAGCGGCGGCCAAAATACCCAGACCCAGTACTTC,CASSGGQNTQTQYF
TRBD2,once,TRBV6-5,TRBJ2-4,TGTGCCAGCAGACCTAGCGGAGCCAAAAACATTCAGTACTTC,CASRPSGAKNIQYF
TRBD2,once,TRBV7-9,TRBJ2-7,TGTGCCAGCACGGGGGGGACCCACGAGCAGTACTTC,CASTGGTHEQYF
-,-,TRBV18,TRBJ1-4,TGTGCCAGCTCGTGGCAGGATAATGAAAAACTGTTTTTT,CASSWQDNEKLFF
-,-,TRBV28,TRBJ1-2,TGTGCCAGCGGGGACACCCGAAACTATGGCTACACCTTC,CASGDTRNYGYTF
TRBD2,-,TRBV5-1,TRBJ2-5,TGCGCCAGCAGCTTGGTTAGCGGGGGCCCCGCGGGGGAGACCCAGTACTTC,CASSLVSGGPAGETQYF
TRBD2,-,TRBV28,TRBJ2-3,TGTGCCAGCAGTTTATCTAGCGGGAGGGTCCTTACGACAGATACGCAGTATTTT,CASSLSSGRVLTTDTQYF
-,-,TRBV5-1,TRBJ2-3,TGCGCCAGCAGCTTGTTGCGCCCCACAGATACGCAGTATTTT,CASSLLRPTDTQYF
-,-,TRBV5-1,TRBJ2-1,TGCGCCAGCAGCTTGCGTGTGCGGGTTGAGCAGTTCTTC,CASSLRVRVEQFF
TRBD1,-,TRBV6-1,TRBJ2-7,TGTGCCAGCAGCCAGGGACAGGGCTCCTACGAGCAGTACTTC,CASSQGQGSYEQYF
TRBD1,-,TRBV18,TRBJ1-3,TGTGCCAGCTCACCAGGGACAGGGGGCTCTGGAAACACCATATATTTT,CASSPGTGGSGNTIYF
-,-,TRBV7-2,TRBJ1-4,TGTGCCAGCAGCCGGACACCTCTACAGGGTGAAAAACTGTTTTTT,CASSRTPLQGEKLFF
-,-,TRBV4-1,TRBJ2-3,TGCGCCAGCAGCCGCGCTGAGTTGGGCACAGATACGCAGTATTTT,CASSRAELGTDTQYF
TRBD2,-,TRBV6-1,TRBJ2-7,TGTGCCAGCAGTGAAATCCCACCGGGACTAGCGGGAGCTTACTCCTACGAGCAGTACTTC,CASSEIPPGLAGAYSYEQYF
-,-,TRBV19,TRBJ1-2,TGTGCCAGTAGTATAAGACCTGCCTATCAGGGGAAGGGCTACACCTTC,CASSIRPAYQGKGYTF
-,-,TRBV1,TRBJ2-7,TGCACCAGCAGCCAAGCCACCGGGACAGGGGCCTACGAGCAGTACTTC,CTSSQATGTGAYEQYF